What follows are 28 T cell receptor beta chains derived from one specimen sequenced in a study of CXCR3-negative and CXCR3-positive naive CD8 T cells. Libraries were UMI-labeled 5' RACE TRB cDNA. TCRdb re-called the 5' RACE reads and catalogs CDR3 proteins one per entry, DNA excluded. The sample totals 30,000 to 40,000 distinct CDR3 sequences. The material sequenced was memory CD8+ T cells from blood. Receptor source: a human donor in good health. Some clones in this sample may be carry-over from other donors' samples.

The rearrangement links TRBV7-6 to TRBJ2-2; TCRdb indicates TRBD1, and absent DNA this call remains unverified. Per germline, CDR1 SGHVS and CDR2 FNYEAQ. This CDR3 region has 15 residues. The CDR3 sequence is CASSLEGFVTGELFF.

CDR3 sequence reads: CSARNPGTSNEQFF. This sequence joins TRBV20-1 and TRBJ2-1; TCRdb's D gene call, TRBD2, goes unchecked for lack of DNA. CDR3 length: 14 amino acids. The germline CDR1 and CDR2 sequences are DFQATT and SNEGSKA (reference sequence).

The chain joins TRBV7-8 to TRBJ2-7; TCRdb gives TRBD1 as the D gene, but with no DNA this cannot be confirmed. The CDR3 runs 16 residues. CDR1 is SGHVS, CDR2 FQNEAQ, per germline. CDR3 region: CASSDLTVSARDEQYF.

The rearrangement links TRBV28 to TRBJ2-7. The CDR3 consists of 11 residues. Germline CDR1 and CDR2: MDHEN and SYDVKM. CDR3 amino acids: CASSYSYEQYF.

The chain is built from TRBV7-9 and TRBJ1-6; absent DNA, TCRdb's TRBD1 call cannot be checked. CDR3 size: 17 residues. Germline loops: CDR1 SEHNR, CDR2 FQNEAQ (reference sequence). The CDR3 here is CASSLIRQGSYNSPLHF.

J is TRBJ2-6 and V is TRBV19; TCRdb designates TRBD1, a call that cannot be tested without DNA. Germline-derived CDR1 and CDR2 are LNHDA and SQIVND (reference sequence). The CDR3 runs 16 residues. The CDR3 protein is CASSWDGSSGANVLTF. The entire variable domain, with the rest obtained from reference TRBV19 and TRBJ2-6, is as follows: DGGITQSPKYLFRKEGQNVTLSCEQNLNHDAMYWYRQDPGQGLRLIYYSQIVNDFQKGDIAEGYSVSREKKESFPLTVTSAQKNPTAFYLCASSWDGSSGANVLTFGAGSRLTVL.

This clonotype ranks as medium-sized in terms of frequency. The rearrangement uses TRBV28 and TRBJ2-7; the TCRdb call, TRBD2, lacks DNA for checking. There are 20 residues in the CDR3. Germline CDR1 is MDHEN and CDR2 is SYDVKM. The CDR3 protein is CASSLYRGRSGGVPDYEQYF.

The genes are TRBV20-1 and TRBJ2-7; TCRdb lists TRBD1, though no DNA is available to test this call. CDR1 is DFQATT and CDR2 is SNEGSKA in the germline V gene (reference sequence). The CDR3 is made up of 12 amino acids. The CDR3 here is CSAKRGGYEQYF.

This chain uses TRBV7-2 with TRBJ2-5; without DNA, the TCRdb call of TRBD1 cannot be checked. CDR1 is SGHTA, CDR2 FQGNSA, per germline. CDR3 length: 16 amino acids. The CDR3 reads CASSFWLEGGQETQYF.

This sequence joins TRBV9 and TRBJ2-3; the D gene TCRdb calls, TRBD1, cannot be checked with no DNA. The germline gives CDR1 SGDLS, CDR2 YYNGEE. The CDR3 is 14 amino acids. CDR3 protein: CASGRQGYTDTQYF.

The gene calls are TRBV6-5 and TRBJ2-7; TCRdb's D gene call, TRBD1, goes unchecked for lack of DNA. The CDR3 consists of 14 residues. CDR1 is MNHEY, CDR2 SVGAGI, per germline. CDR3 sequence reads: CASSRPGQGQEQYF.

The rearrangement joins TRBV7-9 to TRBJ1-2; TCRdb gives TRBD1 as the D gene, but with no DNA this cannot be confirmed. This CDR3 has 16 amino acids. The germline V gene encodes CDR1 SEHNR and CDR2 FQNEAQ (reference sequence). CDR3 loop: CASSSSGTGVNYGYTF.

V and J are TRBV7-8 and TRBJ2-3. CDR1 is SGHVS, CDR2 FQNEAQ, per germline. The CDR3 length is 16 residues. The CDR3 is CASSLVGSLIWDTQYF. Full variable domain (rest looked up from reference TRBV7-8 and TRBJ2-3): GAGVSQSPRYKVAKRGQDVALRCDPISGHVSLFWYQQALGQGPEFLTYFQNEAQLDKSGLPSDRFFAERPEGSVSTLKIQRTQQEDSAVYLCASSLVGSLIWDTQYFGPGTRLTVL.

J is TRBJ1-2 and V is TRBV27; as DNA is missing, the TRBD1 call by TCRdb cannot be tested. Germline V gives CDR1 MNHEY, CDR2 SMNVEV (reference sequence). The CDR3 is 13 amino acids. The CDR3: CASSGQGADGYTF.

The CDR3 loop is CRGTSGNSYNEQFF. This rearrangement joins TRBV20-1 to TRBJ2-1; checking the TCRdb D call of TRBD2 is not possible without DNA. Per germline, CDR1 DFQATT and CDR2 SNEGSKA (reference sequence). The CDR3 consists of 14 residues.

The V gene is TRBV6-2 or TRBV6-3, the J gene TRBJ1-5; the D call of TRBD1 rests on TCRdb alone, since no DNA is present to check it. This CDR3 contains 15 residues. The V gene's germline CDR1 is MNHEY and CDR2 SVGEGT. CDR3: CASSYSTAGSQPQHF.

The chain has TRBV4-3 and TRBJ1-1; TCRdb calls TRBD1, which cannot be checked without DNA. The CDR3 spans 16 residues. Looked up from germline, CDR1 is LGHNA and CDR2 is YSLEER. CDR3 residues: CASSQDWGTGTIKFYF.

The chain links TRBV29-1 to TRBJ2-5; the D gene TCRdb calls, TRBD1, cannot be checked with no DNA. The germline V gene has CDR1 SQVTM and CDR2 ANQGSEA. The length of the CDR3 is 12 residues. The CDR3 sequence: CSADSYQETQYF.

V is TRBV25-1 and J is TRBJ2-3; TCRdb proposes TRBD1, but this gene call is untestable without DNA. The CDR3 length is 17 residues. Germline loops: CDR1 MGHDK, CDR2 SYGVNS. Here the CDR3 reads CASSDLSGTDLTDTQYF.

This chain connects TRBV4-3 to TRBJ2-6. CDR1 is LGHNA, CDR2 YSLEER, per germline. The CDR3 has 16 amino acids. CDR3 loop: CASSQDVASGANVLTF.

CDR3 sequence: CASSLEDFTEAFF. This rearrangement joins TRBV5-1 to TRBJ1-1. Per the germline V gene, CDR1 is SGHRS and CDR2 is YFSETQ. The CDR3 runs 13 residues.

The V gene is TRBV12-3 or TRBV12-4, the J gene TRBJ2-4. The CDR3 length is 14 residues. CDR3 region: CASSLRPAQDIQYF.

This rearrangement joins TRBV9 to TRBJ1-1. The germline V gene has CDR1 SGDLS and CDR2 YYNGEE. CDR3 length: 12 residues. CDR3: CASRGIDTEAFF.

The CDR3 here is CASNPRGLDDGYTF. The gene calls are TRBV28 and TRBJ1-2; TCRdb lists TRBD1, though no DNA is available to test this call. The CDR3 sequence is 14 residues long. Looked up from germline, CDR1 is MDHEN and CDR2 is SYDVKM.

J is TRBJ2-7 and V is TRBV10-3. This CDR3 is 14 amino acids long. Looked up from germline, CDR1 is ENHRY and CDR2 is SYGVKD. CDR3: CAISESEVSYEQYF.

The CDR3 region is CSAPGVGSYEQYF. The chain employs TRBV20-1 and TRBJ2-7; lacking DNA, the TRBD1 call made by TCRdb goes unchecked. The CDR3 extends over 13 amino acids. The germline V gene has CDR1 DFQATT and CDR2 SNEGSKA (reference sequence).

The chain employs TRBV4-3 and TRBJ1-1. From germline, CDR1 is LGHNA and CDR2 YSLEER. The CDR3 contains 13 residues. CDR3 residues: CASSLATGTEAFF.

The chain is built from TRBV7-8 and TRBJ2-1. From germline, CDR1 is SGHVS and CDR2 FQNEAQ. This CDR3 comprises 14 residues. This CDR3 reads CASSLPGDYNEQFF.